The 8 T cell receptor beta chains below were found in one sample sequenced in a study of post-analysis software for immune sequencing data. Study-level results: Compared with controls, patients had more of about five TRBV segments, including TRBV5-6, TRBV5-1 and TRBV20-1.

These TCRs' antigens remain unknown. Presence of unique molecular identifiers characterized the TCR beta cDNA libraries. Using its own MiXCR run on the PCR reads, TCRdb lists one record per CDR3 protein. The sample has 250,000 to 300,000 distinct CDR3 sequences, 30% to 45% seen once. Sequencing was carried out using blood. The origin of the receptors is a girl aged 10 to 17 with multiple sclerosis.

There are a few counts of this clonotype. This could be a read error, since a much larger clone is one nucleotide away. The rearrangement links TRBV18 to TRBJ2-5; a possible D gene is TRBD2 (5 bases). Germline CDR1 KGHSH, CDR2 LQKENI. The CDR3 is made up of 13 amino acids. The CDR3 reads CAGSPLGQETQYF. The CDR3 DNA is TGTGCCGGCTCACCACTAGGACAAGAGACCCAGTACTTC.

The rearrangement joins TRBV6-5 to TRBJ1-1; no clear D gene. CDR1 MNHEY and CDR2 SVGAGI come from the germline V gene. The CDR3 has 15 amino acids. Trimming pared 2 bases from V and 1 base from J, leaving 11 bases between. CDR3: CASSYEGGTNTEAFF. DNA of the CDR3: TGTGCCAGCAGTTACGAGGGAGGAACGAACACTGAAGCTTTCTTT.

This chain uses TRBV20-1 with TRBJ2-1; D remains ambiguous. Trimming left V 4 bases short and J 7 bases short, with 8 bases between. This CDR3 is 11 amino acids long. CDR1 is DFQATT and CDR2 is SNEGSKA in the germline V gene (reference sequence). CDR3 DNA sequence: TGCAGTGCTATTGTCGGAAATGAGCAGTTCTTC. Protein product: CSAIVGNEQFF.

Regarding this clonotype: A much bigger clone sits one base away, suggesting this may be a read error. This CDR3 reads CASSHRTSGGWSSGANVLTF. In nucleotides, the CDR3 is TGCGCCAGCAGCCACAGGACTAGCGGGGGATGGAGCTCTGGGGCCAACGTCCTGACTTTC. The J gene is TRBJ2-6, the V gene TRBV5-1; TRBD2 matches at 13 bases. The CDR3 is made up of 20 amino acids. The V segment lost 4 bases and the J segment 0 bases; nucleotides outside the gene matches: 10. The V gene's germline CDR1 is SGHRS and CDR2 YFSETQ.

This clonotype was seen a handful of times. A much larger clone lies a single base off, so this may be a read error. The chain carries TRBV28 and TRBJ1-2, with a weak D call TRBD1 (6 bases). The CDR3 is made up of 13 amino acids. Per germline, CDR1 MDHEN and CDR2 SYDVKM. V lost 3 bases and J lost 4, with 9 bases in between. The CDR3 is CASSFTGTYGYTF. The CDR3 region has the DNA TGTGCCAGCAGTTTTACAGGGACCTATGGCTACACCTTC.

Written as DNA, the CDR3 is TGTGCCAGCAGTCCACTAGCGGACTCCTACAATGAGCAGTTCTTC. Its protein is CASSPLADSYNEQFF. This chain uses TRBV12-3 or TRBV12-4 with TRBJ2-1; the match to TRBD2 covers 8 bases. The CDR3 spans 15 residues. The J segment lost 0 bases and the V segment lost 5 bases, leaving 3 bases of the junction unmatched.

This clonotype was counted once. Its ends do not fully match the called genes, so a read error is possible. The chain links TRBV14 to TRBJ2-6; D is possibly TRBD1 (6 bases). The CDR3 contains 15 residues. The V gene's germline CDR1 is SGHDN and CDR2 FVKESK. Here the CDR3 reads CACSQPGAGANVLTF. CDR3 nucleotide sequence: TGTGCCTGCAGCCAACCAGGGGCTGGGGCCAACGTCCTGACTTTC.

At least ten counts were recorded for this clonotype. This chain joins TRBV7-2 and TRBJ1-1, with TRBD1 matching 7 bases. CDR3 size: 14 residues. Germline V gene data show CDR1 as SGHTA and CDR2 as FQGNSA. The V and J ends lost 5 bases and 1 base, in that order; junction bases with no gene match: 4. The CDR3: CASSPGQRNTEAFF. CDR3 nucleotide sequence: TGTGCCAGCAGCCCGGGACAGAGGAACACTGAAGCTTTCTTT.